These 6 T cell receptor beta chains were all obtained from the same sample, sequenced in a study of cytomegalovirus exposure and HLA in healthy donors. In the PCR, 60 Vbeta and 13 Jbeta primers were used. Profiling relied on immunoSEQ multiplex PCR, and the TCRdb table lists in-frame clones only, not all of them. In the table there are 50,000 to 70,000 clones, roughly 80% of which are singletons. Sample: PBMCs. The receptors come from a human donor in good health.

The J gene is TRBJ2-5, the V gene TRBV5-8, with TRBD1 identical over 7 bases. Germline values: CDR1 SGHTS, CDR2 YDEGEE. The trim removed 0 bases at V and 2 bases at J, leaving 4 bases unmatched. The CDR3 sequence is 15 residues long. CDR3 residues: CASSLGGTAQETQYF. The CDR3 nucleotides read TGTGCCAGCAGCTTGGGGGGGACAGCTCAAGAGACCCAGTACTTC.

This chain links TRBV10-3 with TRBJ1-1; no reliable D call. Germline CDR1 ENHRY, CDR2 SYGVKD. Trimming pared 0 bases from V and 5 bases from J, leaving 16 bases between. The CDR3 covers 16 residues. The CDR3 loop is CAISESVPGEGTEAFF. In nucleotides, the CDR3 is TGTGCCATCAGTGAGTCGGTCCCCGGGGAGGGTACTGAAGCTTTCTTT.

V gene TRBV19 combines with J gene TRBJ1-5; D ambiguous. This CDR3 is 13 amino acids long. CDR1 and CDR2 (germline): LNHDA, SQIVND (reference sequence). The V end was cut by 4 bases, the J end by 7 bases, with 11 bases between. CDR3 loop: CASSKQMSQPQHF. DNA for the CDR3: TGTGCCAGTAGTAAACAGATGAGCCAGCCCCAGCATTTT. Filled out from reference TRBV19 and TRBJ1-5, the complete variable domain reads DGGITQSPKYLFRKEGQNVTLSCEQNLNHDAMYWYRQDPGQGLRLIYYSQIVNDFQKGDIAEGYSVSREKKESFPLTVTSAQKNPTAFYLCASSKQMSQPQHFGDGTRLSIL.

This clone was found once. V gene TRBV15 combines with J gene TRBJ2-1; 9 nucleotides match TRBD2. Looked up from germline, CDR1 is LNHNV and CDR2 is YYDKDF (reference sequence). J was trimmed by 7 bases and V by 0 bases; bases with no gene match: 4. The CDR3 runs 15 residues. In DNA, the CDR3 is TGTGCCACCAGCAGAGAGCGGGGGGGCAGGAATGAGCAGTTCTTC. It codes for CATSRERGGRNEQFF.

The chain is built from TRBV4-2 and TRBJ2-1; 10 bases fit TRBD2. The CDR3 sequence is 16 residues long. Per germline, CDR1 LGHNA and CDR2 YNFKEQ. V shed 3 bases, J shed 2 bases, and the junction held 4 bases outside the gene matches. DNA for the CDR3: TGTGCCAGCAGCCATGATAGCGGGGGGACCTACAATGAGCAGTTCTTC. Translated, it gives CASSHDSGGTYNEQFF.

The chain uses TRBV7-3 and TRBJ2-3; 8 bases align to TRBD1. Trimming took 4 bases from V and 10 from J; bases not matched to a gene: 10. From germline, CDR1 is SGHTA and CDR2 FQGTGA. This CDR3 region has 14 residues. CDR3 amino acids: CASSSGQGVGSQYF. The DNA for the CDR3 is TGTGCCAGCAGCTCCGGACAGGGTGTTGGTTCGCAGTATTTT.